Shown below are 8 T cell receptor beta chains from a single sample sequenced in a study of T cell responses to AZD1222 COVID-19 vaccine. Data came from immunoSEQ multiplex PCR; TCRdb stores just in-frame clones and leaves some out. In the table there are roughly 70,000 clones, roughly 87% of which are singletons. The starting material was peripheral blood, obtained 28 days after the second AZD1222 dose. Receptors were obtained from an adult who received the AZD1222 COVID-19 vaccine.

The chain is built from TRBV18 and TRBJ1-2, with TRBD1 matching over 10 bases. Trimming cost V 6 bases and J 6 bases; bases outside gene matches: 10. Germline values: CDR1 KGHSH, CDR2 LQKENI. The CDR3 runs to 15 residues. Written as DNA, the CDR3 is TGTGCCAGCTCCAGCCAGGACAGGGGGTTGGATGGCTACACCTTC. It specifies CASSSQDRGLDGYTF.

The chain has TRBV7-2 and TRBJ1-6, with TRBD1 identical over 9 bases. CDR1 is SGHTA and CDR2 is FQGNSA in the germline V gene. V shed 5 bases, J shed 4 bases, and the junction held 6 bases outside the gene matches. This CDR3 contains 16 residues. The CDR3 DNA is TGTGCCAGCAGCAAAGGGACAGGGAATTATAATTCACCCCTCCACTTT. It specifies CASSKGTGNYNSPLHF.

The V call is TRBV9, the J call TRBJ2-7; 9 nucleotides match TRBD2. Germline values: CDR1 SGDLS, CDR2 YYNGEE. The CDR3 sequence is 15 residues long. J was trimmed by 0 bases and V by 4 bases; bases with no gene match: 5. Here the CDR3 reads CASSLEREDSYEQYF. In DNA, the CDR3 is TGTGCCAGCAGCCTCGAGCGGGAGGACTCCTACGAGCAGTACTTC.

The chain combines TRBV19 with TRBJ1-5, with TRBD1 as a possible D gene (5 bases). This CDR3 comprises 13 residues. Per germline, CDR1 LNHDA and CDR2 SQIVND (reference sequence). The V end lost 4 bases, the J end lost 4 bases, and 8 bases lay between the germline ends. Here the CDR3 reads CASSRQNNQPQHF. The DNA of the CDR3 is TGTGCCAGTAGTAGACAGAATAATCAGCCCCAGCATTTT.

This chain joins TRBV7-9 and TRBJ2-7, with 7 bases identical to TRBD2. Trimming took 5 bases from V and 4 from J; bases not matched to a gene: 11. The CDR3 length is 15 residues. Germline values: CDR1 SEHNR, CDR2 FQNEAQ (reference sequence). CDR3 sequence: CASSHTALAEYEQYF. The CDR3 bases are TGTGCCAGCAGCCATACGGCCCTAGCGGAATACGAGCAGTACTTC.

The chain recombines TRBV29-1 with TRBJ2-1; TRBD2 aligns across 8 bases. The germline gives CDR1 SQVTM, CDR2 ANQGSEA. The CDR3 sequence is 13 residues long. The J segment lost 8 bases and the V segment lost 4 bases, leaving 7 bases of the junction unmatched. CDR3 bases: TGCAGCGTTGCCGGGACTAGTGTGCATGAGCAGTTCTTC. This sequence encodes CSVAGTSVHEQFF.

The CDR3 DNA follows: TGCGCCAGCAGCCCCCTCCGACTTGGGACCTACGAGCAGTACTTC. Protein: CASSPLRLGTYEQYF. This chain uses TRBV4-1 with TRBJ2-7; D unresolved. Germline CDR1 is MGHRA and CDR2 is YSYEKL. V was pared by 4 bases and J by 2 bases, with 15 bases between. This CDR3 is 15 amino acids long.

The chain is built from TRBV7-6 and TRBJ2-2; 9 nucleotides line up with TRBD1. V lost 5 bases, J lost 4 bases, and 5 bases stayed unmatched. The CDR3 runs 15 residues. The germline V gene has CDR1 SGHVS and CDR2 FNYEAQ. The CDR3 region is CASSQGQGGTGELFF. The DNA for the CDR3 is TGTGCCAGCAGCCAGGGACAGGGCGGCACCGGGGAGCTGTTTTTT.